A selection of T cell receptor beta chains follows, all from one sample in a study of T cells in narcolepsy. The table came from immunoSEQ multiplex PCR; TCRdb's copy has only in-frame clones and leaves some out. The table lists fewer than 15,000 clones, roughly 89% of them singletons. Sequenced: CD45RA- memory CD4+ T cells from PBMCs. The receptor source for this set is a human donor with narcolepsy. CDR3s leave out the opening cysteine and the closing phenylalanine or tryptophan. The D gene is left open where the match is weak. A clone size is listed for some rows: how often the clone was seen (once, few, many), or a class if it is expanded.

CDR3 length: 11; clone size: .; V gene: TRBV19; D gene: TRBD1; CDR3 protein: ASRRQGALGYT
CDR3 length: 11; clone size: .; V gene: TRBV19; D gene: TRBD1; CDR3 protein: ASNRGRFDEQF
CDR3 length: 15; clone size: .; V gene: TRBV4-1; D gene: TRBD2; CDR3 protein: ASSHPGLAGGVFGQF
CDR3 length: 13; clone size: .; V gene: TRBV6-5; D gene: TRBD2; CDR3 protein: ASRRGVAWSGELF
CDR3 length: 12; clone size: .; V gene: TRBV7-8; D gene: .; CDR3 protein: ASSLGGGEYEQY
CDR3 length: 12; clone size: .; V gene: TRBV19; D gene: TRBD1; CDR3 protein: ASTPQGVQETQY
CDR3 length: 13; clone size: .; V gene: TRBV9; D gene: TRBD2; CDR3 protein: ASSASGREYNEQF
CDR3 length: 13; clone size: .; V gene: TRBV7-6; D gene: .; CDR3 protein: ASSLAETMNTEAF
CDR3 length: 15; clone size: .; V gene: TRBV5-1; D gene: TRBD1; CDR3 protein: ASYLGTGGSGANVLT
CDR3 length: 12; clone size: few; V gene: TRBV30; D gene: .; CDR3 protein: AWGAGHSGDTQY
CDR3 length: 14; clone size: .; V gene: TRBV7-2; D gene: TRBD2; CDR3 protein: ASSQVGPSGSNEQF
CDR3 length: 12; clone size: .; V gene: TRBV6-1; D gene: .; CDR3 protein: ASLGFLGSGEQY
CDR3 length: 13; clone size: .; V gene: TRBV6-5; D gene: .; CDR3 protein: ASSPAQGSGNTIY
CDR3 length: 16; clone size: once; V gene: TRBV19; D gene: TRBD1; CDR3 protein: ASSLKSTDRGFADTQY
CDR3 length: 11; clone size: .; V gene: TRBV29-1; D gene: TRBD1; CDR3 protein: SAGQGVTGELF
CDR3 length: 14; clone size: .; V gene: TRBV7-8; D gene: TRBD2; CDR3 protein: ASSLGRLLAGETQY
CDR3 length: 13; clone size: .; V gene: TRBV5-6; D gene: .; CDR3 protein: ASSPAGGLNYGYT
CDR3 length: 13; clone size: .; V gene: TRBV11-2; D gene: TRBD1; CDR3 protein: ASTTRTGATGELF
CDR3 length: 13; clone size: .; V gene: TRBV7-2; D gene: TRBD2; CDR3 protein: ASSPGTSRHNEQF
CDR3 length: 12; clone size: .; V gene: TRBV2; D gene: .; CDR3 protein: ASNQRAEEETQY
CDR3 length: 11; clone size: .; V gene: TRBV6-5; D gene: .; CDR3 protein: ASKTGLGQPQH
CDR3 length: 13; clone size: .; V gene: TRBV29-1; D gene: TRBD2; CDR3 protein: SVEVGAGGANEQF
CDR3 length: 13; clone size: .; V gene: TRBV5-1; D gene: TRBD2; CDR3 protein: ASQEGGGFQETQY
CDR3 length: 12; clone size: .; V gene: TRBV19; D gene: .; CDR3 protein: ASSIGDRQNEQY
CDR3 length: 14; clone size: .; V gene: TRBV4-1; D gene: TRBD1; CDR3 protein: ASSRLGQGAGNTIY
CDR3 length: 12; clone size: .; V gene: TRBV9; D gene: TRBD2; CDR3 protein: ASSVRDYSYEQY
CDR3 length: 15; clone size: .; V gene: TRBV5-1; D gene: TRBD2; CDR3 protein: ASSLFRGGEITYEQY
CDR3 length: 11; clone size: few; V gene: TRBV2; D gene: .; CDR3 protein: ASRSGLGETQY
CDR3 length: 11; clone size: .; V gene: TRBV6-5; D gene: TRBD1; CDR3 protein: ASSRGQNYGYT
CDR3 length: 14; clone size: .; V gene: TRBV5-1; D gene: TRBD2; CDR3 protein: ASSSLAGGSQETQY
CDR3 length: 13; clone size: once; V gene: TRBV4-2; D gene: .; CDR3 protein: ASSRGVETNYGYT
CDR3 length: 12; clone size: once; V gene: TRBV27; D gene: .; CDR3 protein: ASSFLQGSYEQY
CDR3 length: 11; clone size: .; V gene: TRBV19; D gene: .; CDR3 protein: ASSIQRNNEQF
CDR3 length: 13; clone size: .; V gene: TRBV30; D gene: .; CDR3 protein: AWSPTGRRSYGYT
CDR3 length: 10; clone size: .; V gene: TRBV30; D gene: TRBD1; CDR3 protein: AGRQGLAGYT
CDR3 length: 14; clone size: .; V gene: TRBV11-2; D gene: TRBD2; CDR3 protein: ASSPVDSGGRETQY
CDR3 length: 11; clone size: .; V gene: TRBV6-1; D gene: .; CDR3 protein: ASSGVGPAGYT
CDR3 length: 12; clone size: .; V gene: TRBV7-2; D gene: TRBD2; CDR3 protein: ASTTSGRYNEQF
CDR3 length: 12; clone size: .; V gene: TRBV5-6; D gene: .; CDR3 protein: ASSLLRGLSEQY
CDR3 length: 12; clone size: .; V gene: TRBV30; D gene: TRBD2; CDR3 protein: AWSSGRAADTQY
CDR3 length: 12; clone size: .; V gene: TRBV5-1; D gene: TRBD1; CDR3 protein: ASSLGQVIYGYT
CDR3 length: 13; clone size: .; V gene: TRBV27; D gene: TRBD2; CDR3 protein: ASSLGGEGWETQY
CDR3 length: 12; clone size: .; V gene: TRBV5-8; D gene: TRBD1; CDR3 protein: ASSYQTGGAGYT
CDR3 length: 14; clone size: .; V gene: TRBV6-1; D gene: .; CDR3 protein: ASSELGGVSTGELF
CDR3 length: 13; clone size: .; V gene: TRBV7-3; D gene: .; CDR3 protein: ASSPGQASYNEQF
CDR3 length: 14; clone size: .; V gene: TRBV6-1; D gene: .; CDR3 protein: ASSEALGRAGYEQY
CDR3 length: 12; clone size: .; V gene: TRBV6-5; D gene: .; CDR3 protein: ASSRGGARTEAF
CDR3 length: 12; clone size: .; V gene: TRBV28; D gene: .; CDR3 protein: ASSLEGRNYEQY
CDR3 length: 12; clone size: .; V gene: TRBV5-6; D gene: TRBD1; CDR3 protein: ASSLDRVQYGYT
CDR3 length: 14; clone size: .; V gene: TRBV5-1; D gene: TRBD2; CDR3 protein: ASSLVVSGRKETQY
CDR3 length: 12; clone size: .; V gene: TRBV19; D gene: TRBD1; CDR3 protein: ATRQGISNQPQH
CDR3 length: 11; clone size: .; V gene: TRBV6-1; D gene: .; CDR3 protein: ASNRGGNTEAF